This T cell receptor (beta chain) was captured in a study of T-cell reconstitution after alpha-beta-depleted transplantation in children. Germline-derived CDR1 and CDR2 are GTSNPN and SVGIG (reference sequence). The length of the CDR3 is 12 residues. V was clipped by 7 bases and J by 0 bases, with 9 bases between them. This clonotype occurred a few times. Construction of the TCRbeta library involved unique molecular identifiers. MiXCR, applied by TCRdb to the PCR reads, yields one record per CDR3 protein. In the table there are a few hundred thousand distinct CDR3 sequences, more than 10% of which are singletons.

The TCR originated in a human donor who donated a stem cell graft to a child with Fanconi anemia. The chain links TRBV30 to TRBJ1-1, with TRBD1 as a possible D gene (5 bases). The sample in question was PBMCs, obtained from the stem cell graft. In DNA form, the CDR3 reads TGTGCCTTCCTGACAGTGAACACTGAAGCTTTCTTT. The encoded protein is CAFLTVNTEAFF.